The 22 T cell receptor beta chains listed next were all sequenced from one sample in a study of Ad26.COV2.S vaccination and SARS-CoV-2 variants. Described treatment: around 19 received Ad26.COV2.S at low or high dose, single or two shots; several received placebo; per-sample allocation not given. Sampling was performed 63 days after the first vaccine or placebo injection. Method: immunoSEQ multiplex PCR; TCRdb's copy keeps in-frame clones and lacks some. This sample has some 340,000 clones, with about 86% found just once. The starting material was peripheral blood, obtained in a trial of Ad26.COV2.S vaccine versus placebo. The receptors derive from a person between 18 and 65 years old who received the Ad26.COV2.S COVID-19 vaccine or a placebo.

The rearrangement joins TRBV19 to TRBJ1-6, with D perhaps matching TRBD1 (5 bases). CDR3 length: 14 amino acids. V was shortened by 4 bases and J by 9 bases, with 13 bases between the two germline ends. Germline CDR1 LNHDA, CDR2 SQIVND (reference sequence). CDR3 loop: CASSSRDGVSPLHF. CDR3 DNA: TGTGCCAGTAGTAGCCGGGACGGGGTTTCACCCCTCCACTTT.

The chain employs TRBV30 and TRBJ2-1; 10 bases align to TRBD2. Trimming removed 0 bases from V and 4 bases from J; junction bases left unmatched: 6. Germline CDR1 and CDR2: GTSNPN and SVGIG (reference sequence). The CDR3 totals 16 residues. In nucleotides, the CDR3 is TGTGCCTGGAGTGTATCTAGCGGGGGAGTTTACAATGAGCAGTTCTTC. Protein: CAWSVSSGGVYNEQFF.

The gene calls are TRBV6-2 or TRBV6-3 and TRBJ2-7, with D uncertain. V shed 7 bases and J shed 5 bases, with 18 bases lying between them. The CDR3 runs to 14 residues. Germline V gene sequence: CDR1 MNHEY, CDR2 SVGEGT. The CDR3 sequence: CASTPGQIPNEQYF. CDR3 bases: TGTGCCAGCACCCCGGGCCAGATACCTAACGAGCAGTACTTC.

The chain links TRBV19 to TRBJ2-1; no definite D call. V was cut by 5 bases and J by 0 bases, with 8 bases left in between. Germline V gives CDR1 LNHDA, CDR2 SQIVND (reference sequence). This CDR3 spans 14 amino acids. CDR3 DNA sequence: TGTGCCAGTAGTTGGTCGAGCTCCTACAATGAGCAGTTCTTC. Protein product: CASSWSSSYNEQFF.

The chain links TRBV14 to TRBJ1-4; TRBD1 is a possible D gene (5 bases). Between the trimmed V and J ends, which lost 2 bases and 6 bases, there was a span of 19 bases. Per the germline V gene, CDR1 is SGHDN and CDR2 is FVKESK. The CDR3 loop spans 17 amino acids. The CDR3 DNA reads TGTGCCAGCAGCCAACAACTCACCGGGACGAAACATGAAAAACTGTTTTTT. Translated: CASSQQLTGTKHEKLFF.

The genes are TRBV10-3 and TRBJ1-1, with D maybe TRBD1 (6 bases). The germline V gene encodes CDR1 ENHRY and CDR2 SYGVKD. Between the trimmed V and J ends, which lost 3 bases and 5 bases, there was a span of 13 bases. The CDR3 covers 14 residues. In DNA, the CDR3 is TGTGCCATCAGTGATTGGGGGCCGGAGACTGAAGCTTTCTTT. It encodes CAISDWGPETEAFF.

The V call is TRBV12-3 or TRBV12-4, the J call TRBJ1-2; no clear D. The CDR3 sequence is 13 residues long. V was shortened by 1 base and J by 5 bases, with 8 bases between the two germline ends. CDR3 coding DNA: TGTGCCAGCAGTTTAGATCGCGATTATGGCTACACCTTC. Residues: CASSLDRDYGYTF.

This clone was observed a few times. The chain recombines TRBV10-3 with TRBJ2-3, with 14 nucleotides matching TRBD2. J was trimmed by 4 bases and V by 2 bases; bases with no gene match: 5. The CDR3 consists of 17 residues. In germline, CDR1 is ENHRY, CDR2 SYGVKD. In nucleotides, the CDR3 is TGTGCCATCAGTGAGGGACTAGCGGGGGGAGCGGCAGATACGCAGTATTTT. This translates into CAISEGLAGGAADTQYF.

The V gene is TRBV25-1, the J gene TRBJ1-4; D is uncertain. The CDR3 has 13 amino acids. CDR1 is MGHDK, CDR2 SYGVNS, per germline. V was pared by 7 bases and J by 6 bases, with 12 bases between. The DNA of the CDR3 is TGTGCCAGCACCGCGCTGTCGCATGAAAAACTGTTTTTT. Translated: CASTALSHEKLFF.

The CDR3 reads CSVREETQYF. The CDR3 coding sequence is TGCAGCGTTCGAGAAGAGACCCAGTACTTC. The rearrangement links TRBV29-1 to TRBJ2-5; no definite D call. Germline CDR1 SQVTM, CDR2 ANQGSEA. V was trimmed by 5 bases and J by 3 bases, leaving 4 bases between them. The CDR3 covers 10 residues.

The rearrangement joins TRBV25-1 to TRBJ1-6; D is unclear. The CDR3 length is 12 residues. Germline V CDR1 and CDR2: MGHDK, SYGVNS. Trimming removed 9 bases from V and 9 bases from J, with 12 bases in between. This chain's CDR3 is CARIYPSSPLHF. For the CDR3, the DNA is TGTGCCAGGATTTACCCAAGTTCACCCCTCCACTTT.

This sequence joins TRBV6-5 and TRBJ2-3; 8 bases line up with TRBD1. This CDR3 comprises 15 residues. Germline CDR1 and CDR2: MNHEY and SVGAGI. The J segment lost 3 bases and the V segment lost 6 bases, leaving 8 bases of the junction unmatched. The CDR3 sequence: CASRRDRGPTDTQYF. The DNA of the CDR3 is TGTGCCAGCAGACGCGACAGGGGCCCAACAGATACGCAGTATTTT.

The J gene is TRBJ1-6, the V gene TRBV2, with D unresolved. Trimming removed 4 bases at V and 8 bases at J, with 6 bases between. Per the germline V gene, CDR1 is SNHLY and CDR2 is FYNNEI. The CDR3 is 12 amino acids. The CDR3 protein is CASSGSDSPLHF. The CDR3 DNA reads TGTGCCAGCAGTGGGTCGGATTCACCCCTCCACTTT.

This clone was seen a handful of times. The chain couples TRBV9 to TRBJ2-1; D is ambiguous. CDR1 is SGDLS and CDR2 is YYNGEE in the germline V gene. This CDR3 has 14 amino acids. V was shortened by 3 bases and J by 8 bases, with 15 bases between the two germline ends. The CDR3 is CASSGTPRPHEQFF. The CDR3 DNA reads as TGTGCCAGCAGCGGGACCCCCAGGCCCCATGAGCAGTTCTTC.

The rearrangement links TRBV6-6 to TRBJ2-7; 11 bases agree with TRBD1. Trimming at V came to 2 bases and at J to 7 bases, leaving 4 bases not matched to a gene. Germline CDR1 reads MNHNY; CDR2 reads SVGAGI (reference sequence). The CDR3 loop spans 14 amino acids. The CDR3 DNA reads TGTGCCAGCAGTTACGGACAGGGGGCAAGAGAGCAGTACTTC. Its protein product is CASSYGQGAREQYF.

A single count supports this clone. The CDR3 nucleotides read TGTGCCAGCAGCTTAGGCGGGGGGGCGAGTAATGAGCAGTTCTTC. It yields the protein CASSLGGGASNEQFF. The J gene is TRBJ2-1, the V gene TRBV7-2, with 9 bases lining up with TRBD2. J lost 7 bases, V lost 1 base, and 5 bases had no gene match. This CDR3 spans 15 amino acids. From germline, CDR1 is SGHTA and CDR2 FQGNSA.

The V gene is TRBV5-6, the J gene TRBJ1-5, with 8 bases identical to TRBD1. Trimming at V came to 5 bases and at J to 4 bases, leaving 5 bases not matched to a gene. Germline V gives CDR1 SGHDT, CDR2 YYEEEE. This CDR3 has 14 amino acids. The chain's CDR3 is CASSRDRGNQPQHF. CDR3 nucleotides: TGTGCCAGCAGTAGAGACAGGGGAAATCAGCCCCAGCATTTT.

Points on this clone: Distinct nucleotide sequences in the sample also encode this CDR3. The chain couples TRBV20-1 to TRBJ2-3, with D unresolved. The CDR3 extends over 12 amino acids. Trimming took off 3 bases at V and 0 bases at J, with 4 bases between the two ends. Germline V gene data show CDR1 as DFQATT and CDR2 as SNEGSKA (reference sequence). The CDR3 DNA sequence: TGCAGTGCTAGTTCGAGCACAGATACGCAGTATTTT. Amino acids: CSASSSTDTQYF.

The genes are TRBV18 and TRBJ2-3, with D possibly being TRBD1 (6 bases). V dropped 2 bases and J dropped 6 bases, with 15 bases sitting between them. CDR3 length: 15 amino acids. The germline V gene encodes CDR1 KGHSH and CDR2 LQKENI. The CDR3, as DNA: TGTGCCAGCTCACCAGAACAGGGAATAGGGGATACGCAGTATTTT. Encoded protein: CASSPEQGIGDTQYF.

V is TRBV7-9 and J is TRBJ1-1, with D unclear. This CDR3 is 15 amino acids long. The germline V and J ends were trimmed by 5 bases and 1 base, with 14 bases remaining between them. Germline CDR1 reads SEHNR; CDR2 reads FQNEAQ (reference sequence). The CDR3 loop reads CASSQNPIKNTEAFF. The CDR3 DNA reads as TGTGCCAGCAGCCAAAACCCAATCAAGAACACTGAAGCTTTCTTT.

Written as DNA, the CDR3 is TGTGCCAGCAGTTACCGGGGAGGTGAAGCTTTCTTT. Amino acids: CASSYRGGEAFF. V gene TRBV6-5 combines with J gene TRBJ1-1; D unclear. The V end lost 2 bases, the J end lost 7 bases, and 8 bases lay between the germline ends. The CDR3 is 12 amino acids. CDR1 is MNHEY, CDR2 SVGAGI, per germline.

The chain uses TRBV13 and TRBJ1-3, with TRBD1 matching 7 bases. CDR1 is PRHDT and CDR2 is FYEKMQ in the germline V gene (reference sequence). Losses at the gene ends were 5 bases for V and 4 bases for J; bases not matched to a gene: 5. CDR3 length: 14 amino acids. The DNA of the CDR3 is TGTGCCAGCAGCCAGACAGGGAGAGGAAACACCATATATTTT. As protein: CASSQTGRGNTIYF.